The subject of this entry is one T cell receptor beta chain. The protocol was immunoSEQ multiplex PCR, while the TCRdb copy is restricted to in-frame clones and leaves out a portion. The sample has about 52,000 clones, approximately 91% seen once. This sample is drawn from a study of OX40 agonist ivuxolimab in advanced cancers. Across the study: Dose-escalation patients were diagnosed with hepatocellular carcinoma, melanoma, renal cell cancer or head and neck cancer.

V lost 0 bases, J lost 4 bases, and 13 bases stayed unmatched. The germline gives CDR1 SGDLS, CDR2 YYNGEE. The CDR3 loop spans 19 amino acids. This chain joins TRBV9 and TRBJ2-2, with TRBD1 identical over 9 bases. The source material was CD4+ or CD8+ T cells sorted from blood, sampled in a trial of the OX40 agonist ivuxolimab. The source of this sequence is an adult with an advanced solid tumor such as melanoma, head and neck, liver or kidney cancer. The CDR3 sequence: CASSVGGYPGQGPTGELFF. CDR3 coding DNA: TGTGCCAGCAGCGTAGGGGGGTACCCGGGACAGGGTCCCACCGGGGAGCTGTTTTTT.